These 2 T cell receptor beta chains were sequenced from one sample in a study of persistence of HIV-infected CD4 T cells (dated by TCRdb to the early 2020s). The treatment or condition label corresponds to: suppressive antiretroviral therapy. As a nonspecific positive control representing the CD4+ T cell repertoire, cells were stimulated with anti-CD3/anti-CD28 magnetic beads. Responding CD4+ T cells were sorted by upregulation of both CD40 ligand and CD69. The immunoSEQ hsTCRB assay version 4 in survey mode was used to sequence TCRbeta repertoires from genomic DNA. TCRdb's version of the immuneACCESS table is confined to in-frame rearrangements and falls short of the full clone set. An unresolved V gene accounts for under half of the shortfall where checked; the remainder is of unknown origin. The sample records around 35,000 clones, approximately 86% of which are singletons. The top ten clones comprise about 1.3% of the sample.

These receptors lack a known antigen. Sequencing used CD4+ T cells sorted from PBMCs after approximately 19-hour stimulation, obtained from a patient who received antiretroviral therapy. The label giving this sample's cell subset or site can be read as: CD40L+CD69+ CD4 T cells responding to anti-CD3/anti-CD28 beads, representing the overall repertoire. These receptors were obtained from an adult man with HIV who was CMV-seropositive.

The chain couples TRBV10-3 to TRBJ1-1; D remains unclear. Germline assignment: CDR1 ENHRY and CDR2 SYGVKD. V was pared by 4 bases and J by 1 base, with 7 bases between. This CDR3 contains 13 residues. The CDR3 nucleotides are TGTGCCATCAGTGGGCCAGAGAACACTGAAGCTTTCTTT. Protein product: CAISGPENTEAFF.

The CDR3 DNA is TGTGCCAGCTCCGTTACCGTCAGGACTCAGGGCTACACCTTC. This encodes CASSVTVRTQGYTF. This chain joins TRBV6-5 and TRBJ1-2, with D uncertain. V was shortened by 8 bases and J by 8 bases, with 21 bases between the two germline ends. The CDR3 contains 14 residues. The V gene's germline CDR1 is MNHEY and CDR2 SVGAGI.